Listed below are T cell receptor beta chains from one sample, sequenced in a study of blood T cell repertoires in COVID-19. The method was immunoSEQ multiplex PCR; TCRdb's version includes in-frame clones alone and lacks a portion of them. The sample carries 200,000 to 300,000 clones, 75% to 90% recorded once. Source material: PBMCs or T cells enriched from blood (not recorded which). These receptors were collected from a woman between 40 and 55 years old with acute COVID-19. Both conserved end residues are part of each CDR3. Fields, in order: V gene, J gene, D gene, CDR3 protein. The D gene is left open where the match is weak.

V: TRBV23-1; J: TRBJ1-1; D: .; CDR3: CASSQSINKNTEAFF
V: TRBV19; J: TRBJ1-2; D: .; CDR3: CASSIEAGLQSYGYTF
V: TRBV5-8; J: TRBJ2-3; D: TRBD1; CDR3: CASSPGQGEDTQYF
V: TRBV11-3; J: TRBJ2-5; D: .; CDR3: CASSSRTDNPKTQYF
V: TRBV5-1; J: TRBJ2-1; D: TRBD2; CDR3: CASTHSGSGYNEQFF
V: TRBV6-2/TRBV6-3; J: TRBJ1-1; D: .; CDR3: CASSFLSAAEAFF
V: TRBV11-3; J: TRBJ1-1; D: .; CDR3: CASSLGGPETEAFF
V: TRBV4-1; J: TRBJ2-2; D: TRBD1; CDR3: CASSLGQVAGELFF
V: TRBV5-1; J: TRBJ2-7; D: TRBD2; CDR3: CASSSGPGTTYEQYF
V: TRBV29-1; J: TRBJ1-2; D: .; CDR3: CSVEEPGFGYGYTF
V: TRBV19; J: TRBJ2-3; D: TRBD2; CDR3: CASSIGREEGTDTQYF
V: TRBV27; J: TRBJ2-1; D: .; CDR3: CASSFEGDVTYNEQFF
V: TRBV7-9; J: TRBJ2-1; D: .; CDR3: CASSLDPRRAYNEQFF
V: TRBV29-1; J: TRBJ2-5; D: .; CDR3: CSVSRGGTSQETQYF
V: TRBV25-1; J: TRBJ2-1; D: TRBD2; CDR3: CASRAIAGADNEQFF
V: TRBV7-7; J: TRBJ1-5; D: TRBD1; CDR3: CASSRGGHSNQPQHF
V: TRBV19; J: TRBJ1-5; D: .; CDR3: CASSSQGNGAQHF
V: TRBV7-3; J: TRBJ2-2; D: TRBD2; CDR3: CASSLSGTSAGELFF
V: TRBV5-1; J: TRBJ2-7; D: TRBD2; CDR3: CASSGNSGSSYEQYF
V: TRBV5-1; J: TRBJ1-1; D: .; CDR3: CASSLEGLLNTEAFF
V: TRBV13; J: TRBJ1-3; D: .; CDR3: CASSLQGISGNTIYF
V: TRBV2; J: TRBJ1-2; D: TRBD1; CDR3: CASSGTGSSGYTF
V: TRBV11-2; J: TRBJ1-3; D: TRBD1; CDR3: CASRTGGGNTIYF
V: TRBV11-3; J: TRBJ2-1; D: .; CDR3: CASSPRRSSYNEQFF
V: TRBV19; J: TRBJ2-1; D: TRBD1; CDR3: CASSTIHRGEQFF
V: TRBV4-2; J: TRBJ2-5; D: TRBD2; CDR3: CASSQDNVAGQETQYF
V: TRBV27; J: TRBJ1-1; D: .; CDR3: CASNGRWLIVAFF
V: TRBV7-6; J: TRBJ2-2; D: .; CDR3: CASSRYSDRIGTGELFF
V: TRBV19; J: TRBJ1-3; D: .; CDR3: CASSPWTLVSGNTIYF
V: TRBV9; J: TRBJ2-7; D: .; CDR3: CASSVSLGVEQYF
V: TRBV24-1; J: TRBJ2-5; D: TRBD1; CDR3: CATSDASGTGGGETQYF
V: TRBV27; J: TRBJ2-1; D: .; CDR3: CASTGDIYNEQFF
V: TRBV5-1; J: TRBJ2-1; D: TRBD2; CDR3: CASSLVAGGVNEQFF
V: TRBV11-3; J: TRBJ1-4; D: .; CDR3: CASSLGRVATNEKLFF
V: TRBV6-5; J: TRBJ2-4; D: .; CDR3: CASSLAAAAKNIQYF
V: TRBV9; J: TRBJ2-1; D: TRBD2; CDR3: CASAAGGQTYNEQFF
V: TRBV11-3; J: TRBJ2-3; D: .; CDR3: CASSPRPDTQYF
V: TRBV30; J: TRBJ1-5; D: .; CDR3: CALQVDSNQPQHF
V: TRBV3-1/TRBV3-2; J: TRBJ1-2; D: TRBD1; CDR3: CASSQADRERYGYTF
V: TRBV9; J: TRBJ1-2; D: .; CDR3: CASSGRWGYTF
V: TRBV29-1; J: TRBJ2-2; D: .; CDR3: CSVWRGDLNTGELFF
V: TRBV13; J: TRBJ2-1; D: TRBD2; CDR3: CASSLGLAGSSYNEQFF
V: TRBV5-5; J: TRBJ1-3; D: .; CDR3: CASSLSQGSGNTIYF
V: TRBV5-1; J: TRBJ1-1; D: .; CDR3: CASSLEQGGLTEAFF
V: TRBV28; J: TRBJ2-3; D: TRBD2; CDR3: CASSFSAGGTDTQYF
V: TRBV2; J: TRBJ2-1; D: .; CDR3: CASRVTLSRYNEQFF